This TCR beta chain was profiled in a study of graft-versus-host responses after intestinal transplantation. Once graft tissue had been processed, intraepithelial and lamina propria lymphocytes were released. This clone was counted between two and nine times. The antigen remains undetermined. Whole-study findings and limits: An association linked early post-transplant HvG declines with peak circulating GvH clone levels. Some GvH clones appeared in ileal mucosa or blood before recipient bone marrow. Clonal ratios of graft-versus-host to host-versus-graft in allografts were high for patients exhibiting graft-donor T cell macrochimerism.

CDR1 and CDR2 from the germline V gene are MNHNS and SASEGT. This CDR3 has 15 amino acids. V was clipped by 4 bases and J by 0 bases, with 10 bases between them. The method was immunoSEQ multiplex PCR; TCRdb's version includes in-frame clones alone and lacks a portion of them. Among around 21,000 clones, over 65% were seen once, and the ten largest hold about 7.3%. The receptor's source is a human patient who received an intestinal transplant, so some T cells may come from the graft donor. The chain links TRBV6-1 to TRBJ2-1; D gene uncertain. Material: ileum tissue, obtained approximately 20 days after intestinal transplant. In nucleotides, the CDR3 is TGTGCCAGCAGTGGGGCCTATAACTCCTACAATGAGCAGTTCTTC. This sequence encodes CASSGAYNSYNEQFF.